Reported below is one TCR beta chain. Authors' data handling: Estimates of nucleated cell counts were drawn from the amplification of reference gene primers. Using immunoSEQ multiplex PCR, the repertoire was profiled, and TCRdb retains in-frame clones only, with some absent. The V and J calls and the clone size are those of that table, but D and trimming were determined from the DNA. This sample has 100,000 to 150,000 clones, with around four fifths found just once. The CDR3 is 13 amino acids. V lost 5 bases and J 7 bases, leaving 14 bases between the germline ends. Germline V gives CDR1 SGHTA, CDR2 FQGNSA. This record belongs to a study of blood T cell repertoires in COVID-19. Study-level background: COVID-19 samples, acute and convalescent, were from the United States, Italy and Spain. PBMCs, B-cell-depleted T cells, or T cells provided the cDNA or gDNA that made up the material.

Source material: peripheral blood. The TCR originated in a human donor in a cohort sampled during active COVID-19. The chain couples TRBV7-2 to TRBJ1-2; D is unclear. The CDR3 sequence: CASSPIGEGGYTF. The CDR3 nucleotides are TGTGCCAGCAGCCCGATCGGGGAAGGTGGCTACACCTTC.